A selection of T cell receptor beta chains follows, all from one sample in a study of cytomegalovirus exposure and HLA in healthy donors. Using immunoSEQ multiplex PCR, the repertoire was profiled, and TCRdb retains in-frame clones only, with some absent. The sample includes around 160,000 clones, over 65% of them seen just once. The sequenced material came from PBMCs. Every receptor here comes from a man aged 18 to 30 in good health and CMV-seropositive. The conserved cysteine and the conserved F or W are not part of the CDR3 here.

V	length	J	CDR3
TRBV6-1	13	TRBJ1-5	ASSETAGFRQPQH
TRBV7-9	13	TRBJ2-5	ASSRTSGSGETQY
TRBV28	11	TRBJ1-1	ASSYGTDLGAF
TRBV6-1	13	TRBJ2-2	ASRYTGLAIGELF
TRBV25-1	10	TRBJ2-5	ASSVRGGTQY
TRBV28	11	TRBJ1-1	ASSPDRVPEAF
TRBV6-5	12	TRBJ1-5	ASSSRNSNQPQH
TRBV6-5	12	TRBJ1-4	ASTSPGTGEKLF
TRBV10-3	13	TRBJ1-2	AISESWTGGFRYT
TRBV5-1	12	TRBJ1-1	ASSPRDWNTEAF
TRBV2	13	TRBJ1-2	ASRDGTGGDYGYT
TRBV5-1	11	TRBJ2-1	ASSSGIYNEQF
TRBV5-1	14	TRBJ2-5	ASRRSLAGDQETQY
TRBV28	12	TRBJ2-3	ATRGPGGTDTQY
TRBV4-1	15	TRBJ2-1	ASSQPSGTSGYNEQF
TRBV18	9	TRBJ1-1	ASSGETEAF
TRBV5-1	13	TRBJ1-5	ASSLGGGSNQPQH
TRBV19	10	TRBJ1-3	ASSRGGNTIY
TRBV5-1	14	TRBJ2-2	ASSLERWGNTGELF
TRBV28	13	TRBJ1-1	ASSLSYRTHTEAF
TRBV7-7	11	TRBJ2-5	ASSRTGWETQY
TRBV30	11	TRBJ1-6	AWSVRGDSPLH
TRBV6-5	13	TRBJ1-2	ASSYHQTMNYGYT
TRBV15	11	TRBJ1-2	ATSGVPNYGYT
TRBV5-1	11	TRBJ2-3	ASLLAGTDTQY
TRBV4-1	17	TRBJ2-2	ASSPLLAGLEVGAGELF
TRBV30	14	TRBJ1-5	AWSSIPGPPGQPQH
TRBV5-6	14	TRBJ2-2	ASSFGTGRYTGELF
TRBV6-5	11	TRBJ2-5	ASSWGLAETQY
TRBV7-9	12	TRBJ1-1	ASSLGDRYTEAF
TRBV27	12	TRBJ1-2	ASKGKPGVDGYT
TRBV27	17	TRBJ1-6	ASSLLWGTELPNNSPLH
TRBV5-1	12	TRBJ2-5	ASSSEVVQETQY
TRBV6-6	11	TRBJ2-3	ASSYGQAATQY
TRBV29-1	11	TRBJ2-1	SVERLAGDEQF
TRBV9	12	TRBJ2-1	ASSVATSGPPQF
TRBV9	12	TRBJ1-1	ASHVPAVNTEAF
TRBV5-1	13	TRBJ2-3	ASSLGTTSTDTQY
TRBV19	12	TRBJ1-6	ASSMRQGNSPLH